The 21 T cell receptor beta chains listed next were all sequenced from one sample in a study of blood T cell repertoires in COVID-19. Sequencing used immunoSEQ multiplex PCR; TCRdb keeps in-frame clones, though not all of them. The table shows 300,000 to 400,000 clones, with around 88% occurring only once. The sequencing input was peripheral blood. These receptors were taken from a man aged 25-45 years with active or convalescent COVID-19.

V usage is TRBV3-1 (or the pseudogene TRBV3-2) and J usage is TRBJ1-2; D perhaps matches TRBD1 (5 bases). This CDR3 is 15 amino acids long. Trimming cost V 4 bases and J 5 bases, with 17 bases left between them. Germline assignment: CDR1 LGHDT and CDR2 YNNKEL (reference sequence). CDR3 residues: CASSLTLDSTYGYTF. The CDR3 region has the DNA TGTGCCAGCAGCCTTACTCTCGACAGCACGTATGGCTACACCTTC.

DNA for the CDR3: TGTGCCAGCAGCCTGGGTAGGAGGGGACTTGGCTACACCTTC. It specifies CASSLGRRGLGYTF. This chain connects TRBV5-6 to TRBJ1-2, with D tentatively TRBD1 (5 bases). V shed 4 bases and J shed 7 bases, with 17 bases lying between them. The CDR3 is 14 amino acids. Looked up from germline, CDR1 is SGHDT and CDR2 is YYEEEE.

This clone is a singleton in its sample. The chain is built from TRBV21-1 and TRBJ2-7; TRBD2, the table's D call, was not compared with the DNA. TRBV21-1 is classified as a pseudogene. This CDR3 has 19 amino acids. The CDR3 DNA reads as TGTGCCAGCAGCTTGACCCGGGGGGCCCGTGGCGGGGGGCTCTACGAGCAGTACTTC. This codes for CASSLTRGARGGGLYEQYF.

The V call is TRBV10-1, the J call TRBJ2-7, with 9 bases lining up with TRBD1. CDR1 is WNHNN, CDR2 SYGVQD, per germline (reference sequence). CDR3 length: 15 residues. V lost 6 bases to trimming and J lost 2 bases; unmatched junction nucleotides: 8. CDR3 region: CASSSRTGDPYEQYF. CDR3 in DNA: TGCGCCAGCAGCTCCAGGACAGGGGACCCCTACGAGCAGTACTTC.

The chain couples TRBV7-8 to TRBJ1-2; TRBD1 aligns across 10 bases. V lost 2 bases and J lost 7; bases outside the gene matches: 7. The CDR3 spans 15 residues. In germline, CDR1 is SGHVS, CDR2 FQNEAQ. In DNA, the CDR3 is TGTGCCAGCAGCTTAAACCGGGACAGGGGACCTGGCTACACCTTC. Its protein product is CASSLNRDRGPGYTF.

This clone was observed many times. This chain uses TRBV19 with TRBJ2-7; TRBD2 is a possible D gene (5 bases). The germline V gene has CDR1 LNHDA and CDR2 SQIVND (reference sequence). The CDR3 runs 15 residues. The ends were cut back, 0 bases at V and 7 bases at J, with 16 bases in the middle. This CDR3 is CASSIDPTDRGEQYF. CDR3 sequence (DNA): TGTGCCAGTAGTATAGATCCCACGGACCGAGGGGAGCAGTACTTC. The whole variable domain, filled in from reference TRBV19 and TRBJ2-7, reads DGGITQSPKYLFRKEGQNVTLSCEQNLNHDAMYWYRQDPGQGLRLIYYSQIVNDFQKGDIAEGYSVSREKKESFPLTVTSAQKNPTAFYLCASSIDPTDRGEQYFGPGTRLTVT.

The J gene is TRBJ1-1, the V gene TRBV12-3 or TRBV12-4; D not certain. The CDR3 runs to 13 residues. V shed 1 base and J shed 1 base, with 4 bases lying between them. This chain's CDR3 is CASSLGENTEAFF. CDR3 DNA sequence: TGTGCCAGCAGTTTAGGAGAGAACACTGAAGCTTTCTTT.

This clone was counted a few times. For the CDR3, the DNA is TGTGCCAGCAGCTTGGTGCAGGGCTACGAGCAGTACTTC. Translating gives CASSLVQGYEQYF. This chain links TRBV5-8 with TRBJ2-7; possible D gene TRBD1, 5 bases. Trimming left V 0 bases short and J 3 bases short, with 7 bases between. This CDR3 region has 13 residues. Germline-derived CDR1 and CDR2 are SGHTS and YDEGEE.

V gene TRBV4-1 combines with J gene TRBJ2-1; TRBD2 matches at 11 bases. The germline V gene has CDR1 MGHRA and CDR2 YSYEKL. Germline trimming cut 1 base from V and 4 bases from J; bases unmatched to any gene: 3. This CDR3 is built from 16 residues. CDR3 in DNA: TGCGCCAGCAGCCAAGGGGGACTAGCGGTATACAATGAGCAGTTCTTC. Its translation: CASSQGGLAVYNEQFF.

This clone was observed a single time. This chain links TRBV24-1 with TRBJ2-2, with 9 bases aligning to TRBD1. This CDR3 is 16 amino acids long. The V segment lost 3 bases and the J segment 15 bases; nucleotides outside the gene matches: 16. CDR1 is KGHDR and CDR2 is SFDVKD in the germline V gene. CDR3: CATSDGGQGTPGRVFF. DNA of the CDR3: TGTGCCACCAGTGATGGGGGACAGGGAACACCGGGGAGGGTGTTTTTT.

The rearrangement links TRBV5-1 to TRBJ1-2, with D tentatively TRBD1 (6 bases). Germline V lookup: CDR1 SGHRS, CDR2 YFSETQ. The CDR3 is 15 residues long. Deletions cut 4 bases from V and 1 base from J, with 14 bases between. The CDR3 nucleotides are TGCGCCAGCAGCCCGTTGGACAGCGTTAACTATGGCTACACCTTC. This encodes CASSPLDSVNYGYTF.

This CDR3 is CASSYSTKGYGYTF. In DNA form, the CDR3 reads TGTGCCAGCAGTTACTCGACCAAGGGGTATGGCTACACCTTC. The chain is built from TRBV6-2 or TRBV6-3 and TRBJ1-2, with a weak D call TRBD1 (5 bases). The germline V and J ends were trimmed by 0 bases and 5 bases, with 10 bases remaining between them. The CDR3 covers 14 residues. Germline V gene data show CDR1 as MNHEY and CDR2 as SVGEGT.

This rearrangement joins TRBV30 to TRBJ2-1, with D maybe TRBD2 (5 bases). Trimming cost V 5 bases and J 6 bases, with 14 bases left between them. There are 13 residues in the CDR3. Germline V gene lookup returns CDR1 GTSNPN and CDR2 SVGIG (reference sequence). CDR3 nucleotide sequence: TGTGCCTGGCCCGGGAAAGAGGGCAATGAGCAGTTCTTC. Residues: CAWPGKEGNEQFF.

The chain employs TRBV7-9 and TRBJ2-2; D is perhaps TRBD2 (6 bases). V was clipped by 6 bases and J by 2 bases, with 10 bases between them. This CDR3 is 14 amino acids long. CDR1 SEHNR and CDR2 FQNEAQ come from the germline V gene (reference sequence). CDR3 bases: TGTGCCAGCAGGCGGGACGGAAACACCGGGGAGCTGTTTTTT. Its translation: CASRRDGNTGELFF.

CDR3 sequence reads: CASSPRTGEQYF. The CDR3 nucleotides are TGCGCCAGCAGCCCAAGAACGGGGGAGCAGTACTTC. The V call is TRBV5-1, the J call TRBJ2-7; D perhaps matches TRBD2 (5 bases). CDR1 and CDR2 (germline): SGHRS, YFSETQ. The CDR3 loop spans 12 amino acids. Between the trimmed V and J ends, which lost 4 bases and 7 bases, there was a span of 12 bases.

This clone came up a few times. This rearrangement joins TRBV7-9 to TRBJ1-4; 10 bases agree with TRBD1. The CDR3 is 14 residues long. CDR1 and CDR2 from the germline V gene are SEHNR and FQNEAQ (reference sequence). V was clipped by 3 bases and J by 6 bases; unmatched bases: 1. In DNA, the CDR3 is TGTGCCAGCAGCTTTGGGACAGGGGATGAAAAACTGTTTTTT. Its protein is CASSFGTGDEKLFF.

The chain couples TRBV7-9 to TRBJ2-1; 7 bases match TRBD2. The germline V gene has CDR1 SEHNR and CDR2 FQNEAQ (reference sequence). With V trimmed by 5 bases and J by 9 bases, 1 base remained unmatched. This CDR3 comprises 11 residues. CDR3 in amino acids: CASSQRGEQFF. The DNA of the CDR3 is TGTGCCAGCAGCCAGCGGGGTGAGCAGTTCTTC.

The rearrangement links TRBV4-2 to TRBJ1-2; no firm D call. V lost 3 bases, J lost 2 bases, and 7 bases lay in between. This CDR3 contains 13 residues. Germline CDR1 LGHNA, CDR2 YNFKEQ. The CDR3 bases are TGTGCCAGCAGCCAGTACGGGAACTATGGCTACACCTTC. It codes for CASSQYGNYGYTF.

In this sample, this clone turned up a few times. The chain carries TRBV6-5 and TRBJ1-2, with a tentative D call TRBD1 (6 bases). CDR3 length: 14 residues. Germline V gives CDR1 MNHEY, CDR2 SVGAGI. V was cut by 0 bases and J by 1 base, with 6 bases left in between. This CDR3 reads CASSYSQGNYGYTF. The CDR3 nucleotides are TGTGCCAGCAGTTACTCACAGGGTAACTATGGCTACACCTTC.

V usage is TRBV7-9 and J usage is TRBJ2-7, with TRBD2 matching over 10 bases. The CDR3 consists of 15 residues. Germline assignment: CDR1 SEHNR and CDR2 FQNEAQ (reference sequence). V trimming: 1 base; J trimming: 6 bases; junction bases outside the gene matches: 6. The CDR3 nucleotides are TGTGCCAGCAGCTTAGTAAGCGGGAGGGTCGGCGAGCAGTACTTC. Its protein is CASSLVSGRVGEQYF.

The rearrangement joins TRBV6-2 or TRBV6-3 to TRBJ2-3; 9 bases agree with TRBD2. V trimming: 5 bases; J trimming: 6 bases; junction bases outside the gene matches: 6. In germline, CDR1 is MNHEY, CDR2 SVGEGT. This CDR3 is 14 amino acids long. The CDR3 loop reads CASSQRREGDTQYF. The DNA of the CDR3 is TGTGCCAGCAGTCAGCGGCGGGAGGGGGATACGCAGTATTTT.